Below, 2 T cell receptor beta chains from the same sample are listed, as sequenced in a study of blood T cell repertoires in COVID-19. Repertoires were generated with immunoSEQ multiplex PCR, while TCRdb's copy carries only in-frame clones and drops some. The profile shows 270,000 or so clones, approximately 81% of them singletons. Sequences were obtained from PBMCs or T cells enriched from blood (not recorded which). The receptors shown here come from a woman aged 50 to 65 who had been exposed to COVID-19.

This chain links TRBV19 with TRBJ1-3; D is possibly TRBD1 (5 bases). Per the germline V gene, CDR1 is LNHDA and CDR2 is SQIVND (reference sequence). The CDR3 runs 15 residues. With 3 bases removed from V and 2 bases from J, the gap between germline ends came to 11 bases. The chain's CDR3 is CASSIVGGTGNTIYF. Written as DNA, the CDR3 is TGTGCCAGTAGTATTGTCGGGGGTACTGGAAACACCATATATTTT.

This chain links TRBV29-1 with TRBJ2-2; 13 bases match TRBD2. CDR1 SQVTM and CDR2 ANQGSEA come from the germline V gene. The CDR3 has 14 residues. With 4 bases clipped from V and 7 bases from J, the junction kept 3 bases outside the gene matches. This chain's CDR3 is CSVGGLAGVGELFF. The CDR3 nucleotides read TGCAGCGTTGGAGGACTAGCGGGGGTCGGGGAGCTGTTTTTT.